This T cell receptor (beta chain) was sequenced for a study of blood T cell repertoires in COVID-19. Study-wide context: PBMCs, B-cell-depleted T cells, or T cells were the source of the cDNA or gDNA that made up the material.

In the original workflow: Reference gene primers were amplified, and this amplification served to estimate nucleated cell counts. The repertoire was sequenced with immunoSEQ multiplex PCR; TCRdb's copy has only in-frame clones and lacks some. D and trimming were read from the DNA, whereas the V and J calls and clone size are those reported in that table. Of roughly 230,000 clones detected, roughly 80% appear once; the ten largest clones hold approximately 7.9%. Germline trimming cut 7 bases from V and 7 bases from J; bases unmatched to any gene: 12. Germline loops: CDR1 MNHEY, CDR2 SVGAGI. The length of the CDR3 is 14 residues.

The specimen was peripheral blood. The chain links TRBV6-5 to TRBJ2-5; 7 bases agree with TRBD2. This sequence was found in a woman older than 75 with acute or convalescent COVID-19. The CDR3 bases are TGTGCCAGCACCGACTTGGCGGGGGAAGGGACCCAGTACTTC. Its translation: CASTDLAGEGTQYF.